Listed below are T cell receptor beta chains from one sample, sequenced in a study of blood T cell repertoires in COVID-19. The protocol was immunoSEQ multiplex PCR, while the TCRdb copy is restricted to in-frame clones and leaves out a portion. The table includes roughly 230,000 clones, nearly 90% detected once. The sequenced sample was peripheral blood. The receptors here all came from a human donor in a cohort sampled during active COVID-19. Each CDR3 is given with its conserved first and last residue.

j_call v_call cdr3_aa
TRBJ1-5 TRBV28 CASSSGHQPQHF
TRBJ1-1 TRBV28 CASSPPLQGAAGTEAFF
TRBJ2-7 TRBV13 CASSAGTGGLYEQYF
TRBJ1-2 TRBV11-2 CASSLDTQTGGYTF
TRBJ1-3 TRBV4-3 CASSQDGQGVGNTIYF
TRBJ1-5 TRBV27 CASSLGLPQHF
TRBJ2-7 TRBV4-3 CASSAGQGQYEQYF
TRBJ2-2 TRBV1 CTSSHPSARWELFF
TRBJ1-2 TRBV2 CASSGVRGGFDGYTF
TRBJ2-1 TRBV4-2 CASSQVSIRGSYNEQFF
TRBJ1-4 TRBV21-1 CASSKGSPVREKLFF
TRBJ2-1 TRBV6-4 CASSPWREAREQFF
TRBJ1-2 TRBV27 CASSLGTEPYGYTF
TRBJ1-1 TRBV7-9 CASSSSSGKNTEAFF
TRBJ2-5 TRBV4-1 CASSHLLAAQETQYF
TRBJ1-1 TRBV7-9 CASSPPEVVGKVKNTEAFF
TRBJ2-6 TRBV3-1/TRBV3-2 CASSHSGTGVSGANVLTF
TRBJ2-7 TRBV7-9 CASSPFGGSSYEQYF
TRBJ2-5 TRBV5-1 CASSGGRGVGETQYF
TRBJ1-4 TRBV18 CASSNTATNEKLFF
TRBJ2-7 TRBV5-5 CASSRDYLIGGQYF
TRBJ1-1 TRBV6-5 CASSYGTGVAEAFF
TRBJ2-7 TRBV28 CASSPPIYEQYF
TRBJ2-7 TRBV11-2 CASSLVGVYEQYF
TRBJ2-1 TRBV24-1 CATSDFRLAGSSYNEQFF
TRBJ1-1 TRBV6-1 CASSEAQGDSEAFF
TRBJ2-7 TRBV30 CAWLRGQPYEQYF
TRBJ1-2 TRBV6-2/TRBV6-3 CASSYAGTGGYGYTF
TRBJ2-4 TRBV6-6 CASAPGRAENIQYF
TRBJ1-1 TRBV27 CASSGNTEAFF
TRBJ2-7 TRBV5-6 CASSEDRSSYEQYF
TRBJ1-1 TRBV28 CASRPRTGRGRNTEAFF
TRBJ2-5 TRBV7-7 CASSLEIGARRETQYF
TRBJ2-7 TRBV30 CAWSVRRELYEQYF
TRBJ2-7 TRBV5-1 CASSPRGAAYSYEQYF
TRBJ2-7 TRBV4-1 CASSQDPWREGNHEQYF
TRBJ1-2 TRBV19 CASSISLTRDYGYTF
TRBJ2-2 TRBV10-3 CAISGTRDTGELFF
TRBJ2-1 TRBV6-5 CASSPGASGNNEQFF